This entry lists 2 T cell receptor beta chains sequenced from one sample in a study of long-term antiretroviral therapy in people with HIV. The assay, immunoSEQ v3.0, was run at survey level. Libraries were prepared by immunoSEQ multiplex PCR; TCRdb keeps only in-frame clonotypes and omits some of them. The sample shows 26,000 or so clones, about 93% of them seen only once. Sequenced material: unsorted PBMCs, taken 6.2 years after starting antiretroviral therapy. These receptors were obtained from a man aged 35 to 55 with HIV.

This chain connects TRBV6-1 to TRBJ2-1, with D unclear. Trimming left V 1 base short and J 13 bases short, with 8 bases between. The germline V gene has CDR1 MNHNS and CDR2 SASEGT. The CDR3 covers 11 residues. The CDR3 DNA reads TGTGCCAGCAGTGAAGGCGTCCTACAGTTCTTC. Protein sequence: CASSEGVLQFF.

The rearrangement uses TRBV10-3 and TRBJ1-5, with D tentatively TRBD1 (5 bases). The CDR3 covers 15 residues. In germline, CDR1 is ENHRY, CDR2 SYGVKD. Trimming shortened V by 6 bases and J by 6 bases, and 18 bases separated the two germline ends. The CDR3, as DNA: TGTGCCATCAGCGGAGCACAGGCGGCGGGTCAGCCCCAGCATTTT. It is translated as CAISGAQAAGQPQHF.